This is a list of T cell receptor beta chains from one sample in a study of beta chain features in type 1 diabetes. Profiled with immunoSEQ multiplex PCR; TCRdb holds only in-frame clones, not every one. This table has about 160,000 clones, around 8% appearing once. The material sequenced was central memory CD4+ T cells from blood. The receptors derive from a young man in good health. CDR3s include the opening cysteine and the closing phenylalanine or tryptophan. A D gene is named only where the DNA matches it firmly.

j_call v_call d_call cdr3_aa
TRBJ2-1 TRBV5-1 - CASSLEGRGYEQFF
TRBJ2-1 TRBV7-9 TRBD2 CASSLGGSGTRGNEQFF
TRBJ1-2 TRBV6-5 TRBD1 CASSYSTGQGYGYTF
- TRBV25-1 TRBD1 CASSGPRIGTGAYEQYF
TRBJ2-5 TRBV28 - CASGVTGLAETQYF
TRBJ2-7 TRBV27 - CASSLRGTLAHEQYF
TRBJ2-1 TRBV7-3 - CASSPGRGGSYNEQFF
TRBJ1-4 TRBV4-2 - CASSQDKDRSNEKLFF
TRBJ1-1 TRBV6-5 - CASSYSMPSRKAFF
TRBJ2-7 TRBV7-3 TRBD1 CASSQGAGRNEQYF
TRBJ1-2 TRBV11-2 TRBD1 CASSFGTGGYGYTF
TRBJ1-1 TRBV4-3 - CASSQATVETEAFF
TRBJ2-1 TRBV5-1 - CASSLGGVQFF
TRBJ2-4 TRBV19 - CASRQSVAKNIQYF
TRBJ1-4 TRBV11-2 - CASSPGEIRNEKLFF
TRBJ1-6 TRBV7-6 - CASSLGGSAVNSPLHF
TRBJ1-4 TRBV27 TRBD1 CASRFAGTGEKLFF
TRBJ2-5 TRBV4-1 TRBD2 CASSTTSRETQYF
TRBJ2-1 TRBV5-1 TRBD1 CASSGGQGRHNEQFF
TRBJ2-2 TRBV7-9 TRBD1 CASSSRVVTGGTGELFF
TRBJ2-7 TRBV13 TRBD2 CASSLSRLAPYEQYF
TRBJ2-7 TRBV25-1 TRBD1 CASSESGTGVTYEQYF